This T cell receptor (beta chain) came from a study of relationships among human T cell subsets (dated by TCRdb to the early 2010s). With respect to the entire study: The study sequenced eight distinct T cell populations from blood: pan T, CD8 cytotoxic, regulatory, Th1, Th2, naive plus transitional, activated and memory cells.

V gives up 0 bases and J gives up 8 bases, and the segment between their germline ends measures 4 bases. From a lookup of the germline V gene (reference sequence), CDR1 and CDR2 are DFQATT and SNEGSKA. The CDR3 contains 10 residues, cysteine and phenylalanine counted. Here the CDR3 DNA is all that survives: 30 bases in frame from base 1. Overall study results and their limits: Across the seven subsets, no statistically significant differences turned up in V, D and J usage, CDR3 length, or N-nucleotide additions. The considerable overlap in CDR3s among Th1, Th2 and regulatory T cells was taken as suggesting that cell fate choices are stochastic. T cell counts went unrecorded for a couple of pan T samples, which were processed alongside pan B cells. While more than 60% of CD8+ cytotoxic sequences came from clones with more than 100 reads, the regulatory and Th2 subsets had few clones of that kind. The bead-based sorting could not exclude a CD4+CD8+ double-positive population.

Library prep was done by multiplex PCR. The sequencer was a 454 GS FLX. Semiquantitative ARM-PCR was used to amplify the TCR alpha and beta CDR3 regions from mRNA. In ARM-PCR, tagged nested gene-specific primers were applied first, and communal superprimers then carried out the exponential amplification. Nested primers were removed by exonuclease before the second amplification round on first-round PCR products. The amplicons were sequenced on the 454 platform, a system that can rapidly sequence millions of DNA fragments without cloning bias. A read was counted as effective if the read could be mapped to both V and J germline segments. Under the source paper's analysis protocol: IRmap was used to assign reads to germline V, D and J segments, and IRmap relies on pyromap, a Smith-Waterman modification adapted to 454 sequencing errors. Cutoffs set at the 99th percentile of alignment scores from simulated random sequences were applied to filter D-beta assignments. CDR3 was defined as the amino acids lying between the conserved V-segment Y[YFLI]C motif and the J-segment [FW]GXGT motif. A compound Poisson process model, previously applied to large-scale EST data, was used to estimate repertoire diversity. A procedure for detecting cross-contamination was used to argue that the shared CDR3s did not come from sample contamination. The raw public data were reprocessed by TCRdb itself: fastp quality trimming at Q25, MiXCR clonotype calling, in-frame beta chains only. Each entry is one CDR3 protein sequence, shown with its most common DNA and genes. The V and J calls come from TCRdb's annotation, not from the publication. Across this sample there are approximately 15,000 distinct CDR3 sequences, with about 60% seen only once. The ten largest clonotypes hold 35% of the sample.

About this clonotype itself: Its recognized antigen is unknown. Base qualities were left out, and no much larger clone turns up one base away.

Miltenyi superparamagnetic beads coated with subset-specific monoclonal antibodies were used to isolate the T cell subsets. Peripheral blood was used as the source from which all T cell populations were isolated. Ficoll separation was used to obtain mononuclear cells from whole blood, after which anti-CD14 microbeads were used to deplete monocytes. The isolated cell populations were resuspended in RNAprotect reagent immediately. The pan T sample consisted of CD3+ T cells in general. Material for sequencing was total T cells sorted from blood. The cell subset or site label here, explained by the study, means: CD3+ T cells in general. The V and J genes are TRBV20-1 and TRBJ1-2; no D gene can be assigned with confidence. This receptor was identified in a man aged 40-50 years in good health. The CDR3 corresponds to CSAREDGYTF. The DNA sequence is given as TGCAGTGCTAGAGAGGACGGCTACACCTTC.